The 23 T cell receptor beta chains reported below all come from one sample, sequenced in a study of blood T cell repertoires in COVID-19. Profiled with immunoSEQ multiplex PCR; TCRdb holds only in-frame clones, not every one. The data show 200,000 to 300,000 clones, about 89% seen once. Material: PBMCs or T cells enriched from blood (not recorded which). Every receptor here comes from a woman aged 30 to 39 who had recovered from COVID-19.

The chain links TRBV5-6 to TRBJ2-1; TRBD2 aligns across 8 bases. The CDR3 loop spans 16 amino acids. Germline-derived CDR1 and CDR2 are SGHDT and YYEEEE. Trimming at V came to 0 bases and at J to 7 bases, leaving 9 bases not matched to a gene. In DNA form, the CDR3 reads TGTGCCAGCAGCTTGGGCCTAGCGGGCAGACCTAATGAGCAGTTCTTC. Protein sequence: CASSLGLAGRPNEQFF.

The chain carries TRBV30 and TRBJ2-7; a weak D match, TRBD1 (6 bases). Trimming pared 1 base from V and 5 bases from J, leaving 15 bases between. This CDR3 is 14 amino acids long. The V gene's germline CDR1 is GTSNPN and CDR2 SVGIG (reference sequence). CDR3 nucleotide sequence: TGTGCCTGGAGTGGGGGCAGGGGTATCGACGAGCAGTACTTC. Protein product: CAWSGGRGIDEQYF.

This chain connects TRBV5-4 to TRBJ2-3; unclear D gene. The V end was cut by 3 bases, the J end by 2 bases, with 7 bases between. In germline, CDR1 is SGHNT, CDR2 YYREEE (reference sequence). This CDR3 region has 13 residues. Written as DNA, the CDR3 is TGTGCCAGCAGCTCGAGTGTCACAGATACGCAGTATTTT. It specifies CASSSSVTDTQYF.

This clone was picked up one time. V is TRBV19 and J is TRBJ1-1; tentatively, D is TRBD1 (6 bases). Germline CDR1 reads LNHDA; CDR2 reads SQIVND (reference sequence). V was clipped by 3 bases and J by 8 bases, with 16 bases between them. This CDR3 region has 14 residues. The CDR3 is CASSIPEQGWEAFF. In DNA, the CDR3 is TGTGCCAGTAGTATCCCTGAACAGGGATGGGAAGCTTTCTTT. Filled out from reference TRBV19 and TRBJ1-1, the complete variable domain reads DGGITQSPKYLFRKEGQNVTLSCEQNLNHDAMYWYRQDPGQGLRLIYYSQIVNDFQKGDIAEGYSVSREKKESFPLTVTSAQKNPTAFYLCASSIPEQGWEAFFGQGTRLTVV.

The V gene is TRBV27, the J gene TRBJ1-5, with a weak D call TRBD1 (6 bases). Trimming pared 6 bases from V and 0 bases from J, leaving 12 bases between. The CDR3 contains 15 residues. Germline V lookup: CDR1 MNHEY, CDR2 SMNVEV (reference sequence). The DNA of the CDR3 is TGTGCCAGCAGAGGACAGCCTTATAGCAATCAGCCCCAGCATTTT. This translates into CASRGQPYSNQPQHF.

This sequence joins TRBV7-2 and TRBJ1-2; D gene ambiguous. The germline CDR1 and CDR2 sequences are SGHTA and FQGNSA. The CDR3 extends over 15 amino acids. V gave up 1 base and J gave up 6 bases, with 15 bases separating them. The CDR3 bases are TGTGCCAGCAGCTTAGATTGGGGAGCGGGGAATGGCTACACCTTC. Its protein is CASSLDWGAGNGYTF.

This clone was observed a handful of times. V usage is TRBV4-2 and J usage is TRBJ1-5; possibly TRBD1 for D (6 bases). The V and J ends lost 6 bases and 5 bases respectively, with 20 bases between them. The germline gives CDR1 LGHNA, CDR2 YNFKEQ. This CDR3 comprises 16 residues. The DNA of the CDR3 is TGTGCCAGCAGTCGAGAGGGGGAACGGGGATATCAGCCCCAGCATTTT. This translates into CASSREGERGYQPQHF.

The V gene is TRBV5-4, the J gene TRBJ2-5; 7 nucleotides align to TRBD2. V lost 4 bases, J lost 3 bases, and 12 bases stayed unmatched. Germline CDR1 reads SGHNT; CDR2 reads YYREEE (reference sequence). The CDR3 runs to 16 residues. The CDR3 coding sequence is TGTGCCAGCAGCCCCTATAGACTAGCCAGAGAAGAGACCCAGTACTTC. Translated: CASSPYRLAREETQYF.

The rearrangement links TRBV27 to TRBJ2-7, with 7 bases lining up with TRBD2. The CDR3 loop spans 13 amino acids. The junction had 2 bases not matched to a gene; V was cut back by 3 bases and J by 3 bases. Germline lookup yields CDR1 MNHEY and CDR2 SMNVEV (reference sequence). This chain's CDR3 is CASSFGLDYEQYF. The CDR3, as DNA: TGTGCCAGCAGTTTTGGACTAGACTACGAGCAGTACTTC.

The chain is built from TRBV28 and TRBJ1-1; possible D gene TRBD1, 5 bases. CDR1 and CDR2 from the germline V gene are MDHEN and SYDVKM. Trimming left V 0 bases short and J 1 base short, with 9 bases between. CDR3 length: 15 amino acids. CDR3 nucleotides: TGTGCCAGCAGTTTATGGATGGGGCGGAACACTGAAGCTTTCTTT. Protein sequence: CASSLWMGRNTEAFF.

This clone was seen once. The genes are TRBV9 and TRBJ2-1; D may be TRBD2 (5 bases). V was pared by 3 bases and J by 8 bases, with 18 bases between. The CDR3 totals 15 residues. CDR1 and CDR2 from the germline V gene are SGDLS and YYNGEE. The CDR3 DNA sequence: TGTGCCAGCAGCGCAGGAGCCTTACTAGTATATGAGCAGTTCTTC. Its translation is CASSAGALLVYEQFF. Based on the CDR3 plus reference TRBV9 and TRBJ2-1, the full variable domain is DSGVTQTPKHLITATGQRVTLRCSPRSGDLSVYWYQQSLDQGLQFLIQYYNGEERAKGNILERFSAQQFPDLHSELNLSSLELGDSALYFCASSAGALLVYEQFFGPGTRLTVL.

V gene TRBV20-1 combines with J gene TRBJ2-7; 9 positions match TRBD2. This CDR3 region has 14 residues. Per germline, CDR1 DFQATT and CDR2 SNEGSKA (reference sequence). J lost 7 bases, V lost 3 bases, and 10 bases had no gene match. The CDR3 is CSASMREGLWEQYF. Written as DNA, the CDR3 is TGCAGTGCTAGTATGCGGGAGGGCCTGTGGGAGCAGTACTTC.

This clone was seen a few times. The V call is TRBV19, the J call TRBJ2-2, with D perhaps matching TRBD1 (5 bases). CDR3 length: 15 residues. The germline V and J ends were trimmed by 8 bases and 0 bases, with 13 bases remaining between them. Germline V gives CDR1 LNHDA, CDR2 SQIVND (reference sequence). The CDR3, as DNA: TGTGCCAGTCAAAGACAGACCTCGAACACCGGGGAGCTGTTTTTT. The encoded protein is CASQRQTSNTGELFF.

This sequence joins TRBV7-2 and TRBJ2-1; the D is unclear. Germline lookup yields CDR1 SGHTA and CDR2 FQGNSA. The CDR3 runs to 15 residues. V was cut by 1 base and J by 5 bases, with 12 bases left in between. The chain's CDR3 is CASSLGVALNNEQFF. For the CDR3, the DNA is TGTGCCAGCAGCTTAGGAGTAGCTTTAAACAATGAGCAGTTCTTC.

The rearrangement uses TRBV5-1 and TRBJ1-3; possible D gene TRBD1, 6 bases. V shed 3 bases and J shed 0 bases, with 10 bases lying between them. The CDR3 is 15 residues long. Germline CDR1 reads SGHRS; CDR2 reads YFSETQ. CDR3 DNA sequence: TGCGCCAGCAGCTCCCGGACAGCCTCTGGAAACACCATATATTTT. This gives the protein CASSSRTASGNTIYF.

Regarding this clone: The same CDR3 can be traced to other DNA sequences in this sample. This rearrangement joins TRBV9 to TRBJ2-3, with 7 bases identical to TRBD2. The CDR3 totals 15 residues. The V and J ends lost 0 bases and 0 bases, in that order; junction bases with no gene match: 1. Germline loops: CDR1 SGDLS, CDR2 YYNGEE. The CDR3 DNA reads TGTGCCAGCAGCGTAGGCGGGAGTAGCACAGATACGCAGTATTTT. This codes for CASSVGGSSTDTQYF.

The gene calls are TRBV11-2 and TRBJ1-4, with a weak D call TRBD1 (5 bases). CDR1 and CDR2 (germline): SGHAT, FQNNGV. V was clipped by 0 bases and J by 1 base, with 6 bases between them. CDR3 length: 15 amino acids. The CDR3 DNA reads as TGTGCCAGCAGCTTAGAAGGGGTAACTAATGAAAAACTGTTTTTT. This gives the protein CASSLEGVTNEKLFF. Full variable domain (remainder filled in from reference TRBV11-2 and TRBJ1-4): EAGVAQSPRYKIIEKRQSVAFWCNPISGHATLYWYQQILGQGPKLLIQFQNNGVVDDSQLPKDRFSAERLKGVDSTLKIQPAKLEDSAVYLCASSLEGVTNEKLFFGSGTQLSVL.

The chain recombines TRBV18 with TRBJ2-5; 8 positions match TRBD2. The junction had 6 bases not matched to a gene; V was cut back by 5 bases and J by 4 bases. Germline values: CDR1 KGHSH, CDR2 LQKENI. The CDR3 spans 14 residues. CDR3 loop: CASSDGGEGETQYF. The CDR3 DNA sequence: TGTGCCAGCTCAGACGGGGGGGAAGGAGAGACCCAGTACTTC.

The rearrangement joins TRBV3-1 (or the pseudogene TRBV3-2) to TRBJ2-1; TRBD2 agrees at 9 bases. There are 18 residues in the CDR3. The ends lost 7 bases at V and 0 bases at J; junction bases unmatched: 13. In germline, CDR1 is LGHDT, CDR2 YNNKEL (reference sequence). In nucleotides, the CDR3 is TGTGCCAGCACCCTCGGGGGTAGCGGGAGCTCCTCCTACAATGAGCAGTTCTTC. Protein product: CASTLGGSGSSSYNEQFF.

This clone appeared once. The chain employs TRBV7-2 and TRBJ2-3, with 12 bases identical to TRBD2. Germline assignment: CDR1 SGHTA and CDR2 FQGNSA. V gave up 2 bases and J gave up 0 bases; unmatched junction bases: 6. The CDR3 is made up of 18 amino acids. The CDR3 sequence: CASSLRAGTSGSTDTQYF. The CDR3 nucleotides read TGTGCCAGCAGCTTACGCGCCGGGACTAGCGGGAGCACAGATACGCAGTATTTT.

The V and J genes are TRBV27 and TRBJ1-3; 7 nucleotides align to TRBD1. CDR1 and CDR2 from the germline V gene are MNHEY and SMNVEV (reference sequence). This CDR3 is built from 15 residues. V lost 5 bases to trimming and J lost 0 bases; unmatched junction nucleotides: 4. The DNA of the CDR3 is TGTGCCAGCAGTAGGGACAGTACCTCTGGAAACACCATATATTTT. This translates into CASSRDSTSGNTIYF.

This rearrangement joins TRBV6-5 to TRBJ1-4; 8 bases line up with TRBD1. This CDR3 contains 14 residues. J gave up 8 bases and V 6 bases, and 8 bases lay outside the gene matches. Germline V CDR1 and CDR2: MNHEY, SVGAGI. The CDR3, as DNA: TGTGCCAGCAGCCTGAGACAGGGGAGGGAAAAACTGTTTTTT. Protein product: CASSLRQGREKLFF.

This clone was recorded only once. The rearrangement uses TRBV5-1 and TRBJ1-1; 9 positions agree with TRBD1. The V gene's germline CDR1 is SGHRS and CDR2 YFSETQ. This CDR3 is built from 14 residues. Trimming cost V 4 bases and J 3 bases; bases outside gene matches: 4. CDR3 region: CASSTGGRDTEAFF. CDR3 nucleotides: TGCGCCAGCAGCACAGGGGGCAGGGACACTGAAGCTTTCTTT.